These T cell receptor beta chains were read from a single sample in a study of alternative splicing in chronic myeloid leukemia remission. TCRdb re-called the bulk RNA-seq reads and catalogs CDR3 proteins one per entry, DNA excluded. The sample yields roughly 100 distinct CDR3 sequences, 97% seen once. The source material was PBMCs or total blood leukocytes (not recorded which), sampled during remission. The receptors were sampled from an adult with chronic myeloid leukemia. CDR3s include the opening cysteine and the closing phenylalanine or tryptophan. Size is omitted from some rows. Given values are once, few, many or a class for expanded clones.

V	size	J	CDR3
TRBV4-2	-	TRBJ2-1	CASSQDWGRDNEQFF
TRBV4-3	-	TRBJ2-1	CASSHDGGRYNEQFF
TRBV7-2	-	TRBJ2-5	CASSPGLAVGETQYF
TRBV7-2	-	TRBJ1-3	CASSPRPDSGNTIYF
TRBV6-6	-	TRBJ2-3	CASSTGLAGHTQYF
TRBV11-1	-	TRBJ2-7	CASSLEIIRSGDSYEQYF
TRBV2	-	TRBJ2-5	CASSGTRSLQETQYF
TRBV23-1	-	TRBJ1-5	CASSQSPLRIQPQHF
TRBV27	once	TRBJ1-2	CASSLGRYYGYTF
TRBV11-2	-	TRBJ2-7	CASSGGDRPNEQYF
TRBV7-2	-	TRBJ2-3	CASSLGGTGVGYF